The T cell receptor (beta chain) described here comes from a study of CD8+CD57+ T cells in acquired aplastic anemia (dated by TCRdb to 2017 to 2018). At the level of the whole study: Extracted DNA from sorted CD4+ and CD8+ cells averaged approximately 3 ug, ranging from about 0.18 to 27.4 ug. For healthy donor samples, the average read count was approximately 10 million for CD4+ cells and approximately 11 million for CD8+ cells. On the study overall, not on this receptor specifically: No significant difference in CD8+ Simpson's diversity was found between patients and healthy controls (P=0.060). Around 30 CD8+ CDR3 sequences were found to be shared between patients and controls, but these sequences appeared to be highly expressed in patients and within the immunodominant clones of the patients.

Genomic DNA served as template for TCR beta VDJ combination and CDR3 sequence profiling. An Illumina HiSeq 2000 was used for TCR repertoire sequencing. As for the original processing: TRBV/TRBJ rearrangement plots, CDR3 size and DJ length profiles, and Simpson's diversity index were used to evaluate the repertoires. The most abundant DNA sequence in the deep sequencing data was defined as the immunodominant clone. CDR3 amino acid sequences were screened for sharing across subjects and were compared with published repertoires and the VDJdb database. The raw public reads went through TCRdb reprocessing: fastp at Q25, MiXCR clone calling, in-frame beta chains kept. Rows are combined by CDR3 protein, so each entry shows the most common genes and DNA. In this record, the V and J calls reflect TCRdb's handling and not the investigators' own analysis. The sample table lists around 180,000 distinct CDR3 sequences, about 60% of them with a count of one. The ten largest clones add up to 35% to 50% of the sample.

The CDR3 numbers 17 residues from cysteine through phenylalanine. Kept here is only the CDR3 DNA, which spans 51 bases and is read in frame from base 1. Trimmed from V: 2 bases; trimmed from J: 8 bases; junction bases lacking a gene match: 14. CDR1 and CDR2 (SQVTM, ANQGSEA) derive from the germline V gene. TCR repertoires of sorted CD4+ and CD8+ blood T cells from severe aplastic anemia patients and healthy subjects were deep-sequenced in the study. Ficoll-Paque density gradient centrifugation was used to isolate peripheral blood mononuclear cells. Before DNA extraction, CD4+ and CD8+ T cells were sorted with FACS or magnetic beads. On this clonotype: This clone's antigen is unknown. No much larger clonotype is one base removed from it; base qualities were not supplied.

The sequencing sample was made of sorted CD4+, CD8+, or CD8+CD57+ T cells (not recorded which) from PBMCs. The rearrangement combines TRBV29-1 with TRBJ2-1; 11 central nucleotides agree with TRBD2. The receptor was derived from a human donor in good health. Here is the DNA: TGCAGCGTTGAATCGGCTAGCGGGAGGTCTACTTACGATGAGCAGTTCTTC. It is translated as CSVESASGRSTYDEQFF.